Presented here are 29 T cell receptor beta chains from one specimen sequenced in a study of cytomegalovirus exposure and HLA in healthy donors (dated 2017 in TCRdb). Libraries came from the immunoSEQ multiplex PCR assay. In TCRdb, the immuneACCESS table is reduced to in-frame sequences with V and J assigned. These tables do not hold every clone; where another copy was compared, an unresolved V gene accounts for under half, and the others remain unexplained. This sample holds tens of thousands of clones; about nine tenths were observed only once. The ten largest account for about 3.2% of the sample. The specimen was PBMCs. Receptors originate from a man younger than 35 in good health and CMV-seronegative.

This chain joins TRBV18 and TRBJ2-1; D perhaps matches TRBD2 (5 bases). The CDR3 is 15 amino acids. V was pared by 2 bases and J by 8 bases, with 16 bases between. The germline V gene encodes CDR1 KGHSH and CDR2 LQKENI. The CDR3 protein is CASSPGTNRGDEQFF. In DNA form, the CDR3 reads TGTGCCAGCTCACCAGGAACTAATCGGGGTGATGAGCAGTTCTTC.

A single count supports this clone. V gene TRBV27 combines with J gene TRBJ2-1; a weak D match, TRBD1 (5 bases). V lost 6 bases and J 0 bases, leaving 9 bases between the germline ends. Germline CDR1 MNHEY, CDR2 SMNVEV (reference sequence). The CDR3 runs to 14 residues. The CDR3 nucleotides read TGTGCCAGCAGGAGACAGTCCTCCTACAATGAGCAGTTCTTC. Residues: CASRRQSSYNEQFF.

The chain has TRBV18 and TRBJ1-1; D gene unclear. Germline CDR1 reads KGHSH; CDR2 reads LQKENI. This CDR3 spans 15 amino acids. With 2 bases removed from V and 4 bases from J, the gap between germline ends came to 14 bases. The chain's CDR3 is CASSPASRAGTEAFF. CDR3 coding DNA: TGTGCCAGCTCACCAGCTTCAAGAGCGGGCACTGAAGCTTTCTTT.

Here the CDR3 reads CASSLGQTGELFF. The DNA for the CDR3 is TGCGCCAGCAGCTTGGGGCAAACCGGGGAGCTGTTTTTT. The rearrangement uses TRBV5-1 and TRBJ2-2, with unresolved D. The germline V and J ends were trimmed by 0 bases and 5 bases, with 5 bases remaining between them. This CDR3 has 13 residues. Germline V CDR1 and CDR2: SGHRS, YFSETQ.

The chain joins TRBV27 to TRBJ2-1; D is uncertain. The V end was cut by 1 base, the J end by 10 bases, with 8 bases between. This CDR3 comprises 12 residues. Germline V gene data show CDR1 as MNHEY and CDR2 as SMNVEV (reference sequence). The CDR3 region is CASSLWSGEQFF. The CDR3 region has the DNA TGTGCCAGCAGTTTATGGTCCGGGGAGCAGTTCTTC.

This clone was counted a single time. The chain employs TRBV7-3 and TRBJ1-2; no firm D call. Per the germline V gene, CDR1 is SGHTA and CDR2 is FQGTGA. Trimming left V 5 bases short and J 0 bases short, with 16 bases between. CDR3 length: 16 residues. CDR3 DNA: TGTGCCAGCAGCCTACTGACGGGGAAGGCTAACTATGGCTACACCTTC. This codes for CASSLLTGKANYGYTF.

This chain connects TRBV7-9 to TRBJ2-1; 8 nucleotides agree with TRBD2. CDR1 is SEHNR and CDR2 is FQNEAQ in the germline V gene (reference sequence). V was clipped by 5 bases and J by 7 bases; unmatched bases: 10. This CDR3 is 15 amino acids long. CDR3 nucleotides: TGTGCCAGCAGCCCCCGCCGTCGGGGGGGGAATGAGCAGTTCTTC. Translating it yields CASSPRRRGGNEQFF.

The sample holds one count of this clone. The V call is TRBV4-3, the J call TRBJ1-2; D is possibly TRBD1 (5 bases). This CDR3 has 14 amino acids. The V end was cut by 1 base, the J end by 4 bases, with 10 bases between. Germline CDR1 reads LGHNA; CDR2 reads YSLEER. CDR3 nucleotides: TGCGCCAGCAGCCAAGTCGGGGGGAGCTATGGCTACACCTTC. Protein product: CASSQVGGSYGYTF.

This rearrangement joins TRBV18 to TRBJ1-1; 7 bases match TRBD1. Trimming at V came to 1 base and at J to 7 bases, leaving 6 bases not matched to a gene. CDR3 length: 14 amino acids. Germline values: CDR1 KGHSH, CDR2 LQKENI. This CDR3 reads CASSPREQGYEAFF. CDR3 in DNA: TGTGCCAGCTCACCACGTGAACAGGGGTATGAAGCTTTCTTT.

The chain combines TRBV18 with TRBJ1-1; D is unresolved. The CDR3 is 13 amino acids. V was cut by 4 bases and J by 1 base, with 7 bases left in between. Germline V lookup: CDR1 KGHSH, CDR2 LQKENI. The chain's CDR3 is CASSQTKNTEAFF. In nucleotides, the CDR3 is TGTGCCAGCTCACAGACAAAGAACACTGAAGCTTTCTTT.

V usage is TRBV7-2 and J usage is TRBJ1-5; TRBD1 matches 7 bases. The CDR3 is 15 amino acids. Germline CDR1 is SGHTA and CDR2 is FQGNSA. The J segment lost 4 bases and the V segment lost 3 bases, leaving 6 bases of the junction unmatched. CDR3 amino acids: CASSFTGTDNQPQHF. In nucleotides, the CDR3 is TGTGCCAGCAGCTTCACCGGGACAGATAATCAGCCCCAGCATTTT.

The chain employs TRBV7-8 and TRBJ2-3, with 8 nucleotides matching TRBD2. The CDR3 spans 17 residues. V was pared by 1 base and J by 0 bases, with 6 bases of the junction left unmatched. CDR1 and CDR2 from the germline V gene are SGHVS and FQNEAQ. This CDR3 is CASSLVPSGYSTDTQYF. CDR3 bases: TGTGCCAGCAGCTTAGTTCCTAGCGGGTATAGCACAGATACGCAGTATTTT. The entire variable domain, with the rest obtained from reference TRBV7-8 and TRBJ2-3, is as follows: GAGVSQSPRYKVAKRGQDVALRCDPISGHVSLFWYQQALGQGPEFLTYFQNEAQLDKSGLPSDRFFAERPEGSVSTLKIQRTQQEDSAVYLCASSLVPSGYSTDTQYFGPGTRLTVL.

The CDR3 protein is CASSPREGRAGTQYF. The CDR3 region has the DNA TGTGCCAGCAGCCCGAGGGAGGGCCGTGCGGGGACCCAGTACTTC. The V and J genes are TRBV25-1 and TRBJ2-5; TRBD2 matches at 7 bases. The CDR3 spans 15 residues. V lost 6 bases to trimming and J lost 7 bases; unmatched junction nucleotides: 14. Looked up from germline, CDR1 is MGHDK and CDR2 is SYGVNS.

J is TRBJ2-3 and V is TRBV19; 7 positions match TRBD1. The length of the CDR3 is 14 residues. V gave up 3 bases and J gave up 1 base; unmatched junction bases: 1. Germline values: CDR1 LNHDA, CDR2 SQIVND (reference sequence). Here the CDR3 DNA reads TGTGCCAGTAGTATCGGGACAGGCACAGATACGCAGTATTTT. Translation gives CASSIGTGTDTQYF.

The genes are TRBV4-3 and TRBJ2-1; perhaps TRBD2 as D (6 bases). V was shortened by 8 bases and J by 5 bases, with 16 bases between the two germline ends. The CDR3 is 14 amino acids. The V gene's germline CDR1 is LGHNA and CDR2 YSLEER. This CDR3 reads CASGWFGGNNEQFF. In DNA, the CDR3 is TGCGCCAGCGGGTGGTTTGGAGGGAACAATGAGCAGTTCTTC.

The rearrangement links TRBV5-4 to TRBJ2-2; D is possibly TRBD2 (7 bases). This CDR3 comprises 15 residues. V was trimmed by 4 bases and J by 3 bases, leaving 13 bases between them. Germline-derived CDR1 and CDR2 are SGHNT and YYREEE (reference sequence). CDR3 coding DNA: TGTGCCAGCAGCATACAGGGAGGGTACACCGGGGAGCTGTTTTTT. It codes for CASSIQGGYTGELFF. Full variable domain (remainder filled in from reference TRBV5-4 and TRBJ2-2): ETGVTQSPTHLIKTRGQQVTLRCSSQSGHNTVSWYQQALGQGPQFIFQYYREEENGRGNFPPRFSGLQFPNYSSELNVNALELDDSALYLCASSIQGGYTGELFFGEGSRLTVL.

This clone was found once. The chain joins TRBV11-1 to TRBJ2-7, with 7 bases matching TRBD2. Germline trimming cut 4 bases from V and 0 bases from J; bases unmatched to any gene: 9. From germline, CDR1 is SGHAT and CDR2 FQDESV (reference sequence). The CDR3 is 16 amino acids. The DNA of the CDR3 is TGTGCCAGCAGCTCAGAACTAGCGCCGAGCTCCTACGAGCAGTACTTC. This gives the protein CASSSELAPSSYEQYF.

This chain joins TRBV6-6 and TRBJ2-7; 11 nucleotides match TRBD2. Germline CDR1 and CDR2: MNHNY and SVGAGI (reference sequence). Germline trimming cut 6 bases from V and 5 bases from J; bases unmatched to any gene: 9. The CDR3 is 15 residues long. In DNA, the CDR3 is TGTGCCAGCAGCAGATTAGCGGGAGGGCGGGACGAGCAGTACTTC. Translation gives CASSRLAGGRDEQYF.

The J gene is TRBJ1-1, the V gene TRBV28, with unresolved D. This CDR3 comprises 12 residues. Trimming shortened V by 3 bases and J by 11 bases, and 13 bases separated the two germline ends. Germline V gene lookup returns CDR1 MDHEN and CDR2 SYDVKM. The DNA for the CDR3 is TGTGCCAGCAGTTTGAGGTTCTTAACGGCTTTCTTT. It yields the protein CASSLRFLTAFF.

The chain couples TRBV5-1 to TRBJ1-5; D may be TRBD1 (6 bases). CDR3 length equals 18 residues. Germline assignment: CDR1 SGHRS and CDR2 YFSETQ. V lost 3 bases and J lost 7, with 26 bases in between. CDR3 amino acids: CASSSKLPGTCIWQPQHF. The DNA of the CDR3 is TGCGCCAGCAGCTCAAAATTACCCGGGACATGTATTTGGCAGCCCCAGCATTTT.

This chain links TRBV4-2 with TRBJ2-7; 12 bases align to TRBD2. The CDR3 consists of 16 residues. The germline gives CDR1 LGHNA, CDR2 YNFKEQ. The V gene end was trimmed by 1 base and the J gene end by 4 bases; junction bases not matched to a gene: 5. CDR3 coding DNA: TGTGCCAGCAGCCAAGTTTTGACTAGCGGGAGTTACGAGCAGTACTTC. It codes for CASSQVLTSGSYEQYF.

This clone appeared a single time. V is TRBV18 and J is TRBJ2-7, with 7 bases fitting TRBD1. The germline V gene encodes CDR1 KGHSH and CDR2 LQKENI. V lost 3 bases, J lost 5 bases, and 4 bases stayed unmatched. This CDR3 has 13 residues. The CDR3 loop is CASSPPTGNEQYF. CDR3 sequence (DNA): TGTGCCAGCTCACCCCCGACAGGGAACGAGCAGTACTTC.

V and J are TRBV9 and TRBJ2-1; possible D gene TRBD1, 5 bases. Trimming shortened V by 0 bases and J by 2 bases, and 9 bases separated the two germline ends. CDR1 and CDR2 from the germline V gene are SGDLS and YYNGEE. CDR3 size: 15 residues. CDR3 coding DNA: TGTGCCAGCAGCGTAGGTAGGGGCCCCTACAATGAGCAGTTCTTC. This sequence encodes CASSVGRGPYNEQFF.

This clone was seen only once. The chain couples TRBV5-4 to TRBJ2-5, with D possibly matching TRBD2 (5 bases). The V gene lost 2 bases and the J gene lost 2 bases, with 13 bases spanning the gap. The CDR3 sequence is 15 residues long. CDR1 and CDR2 (germline): SGHNT, YYREEE (reference sequence). The CDR3 DNA is TGTGCCAGCAGCTTAAACCAGTTAGCGCAAGAGACCCAGTACTTC. Translation: CASSLNQLAQETQYF.

The chain has TRBV29-1 and TRBJ2-6, with D unresolved. The CDR3 covers 15 residues. CDR1 and CDR2 from the germline V gene are SQVTM and ANQGSEA. The V end lost 5 bases, the J end lost 5 bases, and 16 bases lay between the germline ends. The CDR3 reads CSVRGIQSRANVLTF. As DNA, the CDR3 is TGCAGCGTTAGAGGCATACAAAGTCGGGCCAACGTCCTGACTTTC.

V and J are TRBV28 and TRBJ2-7, with a weak D call TRBD1 (6 bases). Germline V gene data show CDR1 as MDHEN and CDR2 as SYDVKM. The CDR3 spans 22 residues. The V and J ends lost 7 bases and 0 bases respectively, with 37 bases between them. The CDR3 protein is CASKSWAFRGATGPASSYEQYF. The DNA of the CDR3 is TGTGCCAGCAAATCTTGGGCATTTCGAGGAGCAACAGGGCCGGCCAGCTCCTACGAGCAGTACTTC.

J is TRBJ1-2 and V is TRBV28; 8 bases align to TRBD1. Per germline, CDR1 MDHEN and CDR2 SYDVKM. This CDR3 contains 16 residues. J lost 5 bases, V lost 4 bases, and 12 bases had no gene match. The CDR3 region is CASSSRQRTGTYGYTF. The DNA of the CDR3 is TGTGCCAGCAGTTCCCGACAGAGGACAGGGACTTATGGCTACACCTTC.

The J gene is TRBJ1-3, the V gene TRBV7-9; D is uncertain. Trimming took 6 bases from V and 0 from J, leaving 15 bases between them. Germline loops: CDR1 SEHNR, CDR2 FQNEAQ (reference sequence). The CDR3 consists of 16 residues. The CDR3 nucleotides read TGTGCCAGCAGAGGGAGGGAACTAAGCTCTGGAAACACCATATATTTT. This sequence encodes CASRGRELSSGNTIYF.

There are many counts of this clone. The J gene is TRBJ2-5, the V gene TRBV7-3; a possible D gene is TRBD2 (6 bases). V shed 5 bases and J shed 5 bases, with 9 bases lying between them. Germline assignment: CDR1 SGHTA and CDR2 FQGTGA. The CDR3 is 12 amino acids. The CDR3 sequence: CASSPAGETQYF. Here the CDR3 DNA reads TGTGCCAGCAGCCCGGCGGGGGAGACCCAGTACTTC. The full variable domain, rest sourced from reference TRBV7-3 and TRBJ2-5, is GAGVSQTPSNKVTEKGKYVELRCDPISGHTALYWYRQSLGQGPEFLIYFQGTGAADDSGLPNDRFFAVRPEGSVSTLKIQRTERGDSAVYLCASSPAGETQYFGPGTRLLVL.